The entry that follows covers one TCR beta chain sequence. The source of the sample is a study of technical replicates of blood from a few donors. Germline CDR1 and CDR2: SGHAT and FQNNGV. Between the trimmed V and J ends, which lost 0 bases and 5 bases, there was a span of 13 bases. This CDR3 contains 16 residues. TCRdb's copy holds only in-frame clones and misses some; the assay was immunoSEQ multiplex PCR. The sample carries under 110,000 clones, 96% recorded once. The sample consisted of T cells isolated from PBMCs. This TCR was sampled from a human donor in good health. This chain uses TRBV11-2 with TRBJ1-4, with unresolved D. As DNA, the CDR3 is TGTGCCAGCAGCTTAGATACCGGGAGAAGAAATGAAAAACTGTTTTTT. Translating gives CASSLDTGRRNEKLFF.